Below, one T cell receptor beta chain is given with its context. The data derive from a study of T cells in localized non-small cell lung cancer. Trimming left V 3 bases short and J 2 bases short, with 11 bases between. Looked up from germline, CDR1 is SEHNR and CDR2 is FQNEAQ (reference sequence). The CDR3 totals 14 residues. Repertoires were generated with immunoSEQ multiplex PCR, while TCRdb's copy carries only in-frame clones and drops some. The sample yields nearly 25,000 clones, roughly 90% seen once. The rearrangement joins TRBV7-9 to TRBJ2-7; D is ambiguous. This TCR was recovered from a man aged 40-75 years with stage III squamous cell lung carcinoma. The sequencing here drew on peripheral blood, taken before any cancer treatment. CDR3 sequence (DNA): TGTGCCAGCAGCTTCGTAGGCAGCCCCTACGAGCAGTACTTC. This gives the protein CASSFVGSPYEQYF.